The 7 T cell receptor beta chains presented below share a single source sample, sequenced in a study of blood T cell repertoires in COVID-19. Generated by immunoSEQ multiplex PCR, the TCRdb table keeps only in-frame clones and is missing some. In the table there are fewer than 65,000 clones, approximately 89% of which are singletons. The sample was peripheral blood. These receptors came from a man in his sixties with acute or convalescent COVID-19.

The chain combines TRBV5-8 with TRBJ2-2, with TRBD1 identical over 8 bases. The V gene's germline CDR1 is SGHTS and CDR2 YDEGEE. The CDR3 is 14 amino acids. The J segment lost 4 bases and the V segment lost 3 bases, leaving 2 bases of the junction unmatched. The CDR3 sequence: CASSYDRGTGELFF. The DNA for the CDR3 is TGTGCCAGCAGCTATGACAGGGGCACCGGGGAGCTGTTTTTT. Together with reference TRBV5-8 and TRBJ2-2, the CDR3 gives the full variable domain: EAGVTQSPTHLIKTRGQQATLRCSPISGHTSVYWYQQALGLGLQFLLWYDEGEERNRGNFPPRFSGRQFPNYSSELNVNALELEDSALYLCASSYDRGTGELFFGEGSRLTVL.

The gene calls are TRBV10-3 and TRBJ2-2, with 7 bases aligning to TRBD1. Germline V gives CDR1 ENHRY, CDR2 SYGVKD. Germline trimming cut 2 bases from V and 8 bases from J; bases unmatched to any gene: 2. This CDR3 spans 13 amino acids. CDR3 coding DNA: TGTGCCATCAGTGAGCTCAGGGGGGGGGAGCTGTTTTTT. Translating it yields CAISELRGGELFF.

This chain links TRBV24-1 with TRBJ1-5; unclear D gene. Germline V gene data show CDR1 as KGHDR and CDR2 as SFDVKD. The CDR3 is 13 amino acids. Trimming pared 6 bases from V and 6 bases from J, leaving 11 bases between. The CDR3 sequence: CATSPGTTQPQHF. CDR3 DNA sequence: TGTGCCACCAGTCCGGGTACCACTCAGCCCCAGCATTTT.

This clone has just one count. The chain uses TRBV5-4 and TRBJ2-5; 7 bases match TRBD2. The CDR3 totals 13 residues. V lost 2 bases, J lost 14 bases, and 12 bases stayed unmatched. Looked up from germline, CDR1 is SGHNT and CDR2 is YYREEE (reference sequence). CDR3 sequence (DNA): TGTGCCAGCAGCTTAGCTAGCGGCCCAACACACTACTTC. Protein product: CASSLASGPTHYF.

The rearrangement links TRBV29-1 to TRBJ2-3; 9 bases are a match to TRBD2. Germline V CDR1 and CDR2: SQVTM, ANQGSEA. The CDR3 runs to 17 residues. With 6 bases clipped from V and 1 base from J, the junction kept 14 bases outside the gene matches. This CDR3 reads CSVGGLALVEGTDTQYF. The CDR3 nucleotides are TGCAGCGTAGGGGGACTAGCCCTTGTGGAGGGCACAGATACGCAGTATTTT.

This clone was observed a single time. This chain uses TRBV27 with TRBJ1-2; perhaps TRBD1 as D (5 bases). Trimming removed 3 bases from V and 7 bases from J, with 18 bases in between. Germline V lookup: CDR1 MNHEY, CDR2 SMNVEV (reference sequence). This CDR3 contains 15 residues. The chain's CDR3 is CASSFRSGISRGYTF. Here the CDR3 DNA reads TGTGCCAGCAGTTTTAGGTCAGGGATTTCTCGTGGCTACACCTTC.

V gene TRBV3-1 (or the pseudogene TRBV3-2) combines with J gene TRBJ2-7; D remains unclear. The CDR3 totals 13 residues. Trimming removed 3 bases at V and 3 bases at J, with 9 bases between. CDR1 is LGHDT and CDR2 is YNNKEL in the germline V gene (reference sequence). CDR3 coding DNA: TGTGCCAGCAGCCACGAGCTTAGCTACGAGCAGTACTTC. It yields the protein CASSHELSYEQYF.